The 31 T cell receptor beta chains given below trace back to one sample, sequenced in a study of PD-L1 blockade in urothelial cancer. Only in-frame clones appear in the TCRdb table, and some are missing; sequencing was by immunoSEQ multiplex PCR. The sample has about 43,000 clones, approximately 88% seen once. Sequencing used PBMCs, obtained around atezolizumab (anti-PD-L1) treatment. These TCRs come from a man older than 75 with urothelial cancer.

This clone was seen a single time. The CDR3 DNA follows: TGTGCCAGCAGCCGACGTTTGGGGCGGGAGAGTCTGGAGTATTTT. Translation gives CASSRRLGRESLEYF. The chain joins TRBV5-8 to TRBJ2-3, with TRBD2 matching 7 bases. Germline lookup yields CDR1 SGHTS and CDR2 YDEGEE. J gave up 13 bases and V 4 bases, and 18 bases lay outside the gene matches. The CDR3 has 15 residues.

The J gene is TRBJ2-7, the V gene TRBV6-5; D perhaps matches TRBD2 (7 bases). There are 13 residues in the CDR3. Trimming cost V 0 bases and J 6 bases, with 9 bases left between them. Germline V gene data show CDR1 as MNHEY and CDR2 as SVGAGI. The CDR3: CASSYSRGGEQYF. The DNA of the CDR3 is TGTGCCAGCAGTTACTCGAGGGGGGGCGAGCAGTACTTC.

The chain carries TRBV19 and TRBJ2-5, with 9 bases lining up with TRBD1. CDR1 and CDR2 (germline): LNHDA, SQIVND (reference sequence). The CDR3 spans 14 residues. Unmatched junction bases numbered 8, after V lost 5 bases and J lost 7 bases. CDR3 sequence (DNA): TGTGCCAGTAGTCCACGGGGACAGGGAGGGACCCAGTACTTC. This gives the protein CASSPRGQGGTQYF.

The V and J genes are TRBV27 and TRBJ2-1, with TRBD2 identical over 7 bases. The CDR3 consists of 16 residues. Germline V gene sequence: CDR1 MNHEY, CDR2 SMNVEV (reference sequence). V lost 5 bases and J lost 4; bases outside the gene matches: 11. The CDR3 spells CASSELGGRTYNEQFF. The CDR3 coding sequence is TGTGCCAGCAGTGAATTGGGCGGGAGAACTTACAATGAGCAGTTCTTC.

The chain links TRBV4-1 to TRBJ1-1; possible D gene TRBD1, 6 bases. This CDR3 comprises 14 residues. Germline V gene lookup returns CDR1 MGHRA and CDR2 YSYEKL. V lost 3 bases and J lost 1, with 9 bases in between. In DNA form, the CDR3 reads TGCGCCAGCAGCCAGGGGGCCTCGAACACTGAAGCTTTCTTT. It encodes CASSQGASNTEAFF.

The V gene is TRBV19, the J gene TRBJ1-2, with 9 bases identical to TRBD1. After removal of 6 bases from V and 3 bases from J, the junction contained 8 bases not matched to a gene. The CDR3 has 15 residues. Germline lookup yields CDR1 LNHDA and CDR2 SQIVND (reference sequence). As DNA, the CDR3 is TGTGCCAGTAGACAGACAGGGGGGTCCTACTATGGCTACACCTTC. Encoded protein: CASRQTGGSYYGYTF.

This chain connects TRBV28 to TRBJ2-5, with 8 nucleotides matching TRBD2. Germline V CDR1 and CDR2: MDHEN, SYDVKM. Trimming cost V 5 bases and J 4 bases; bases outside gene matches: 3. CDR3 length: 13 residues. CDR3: CASSPRGGETQYF. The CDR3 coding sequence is TGTGCCAGCAGTCCCCGGGGGGGAGAGACCCAGTACTTC.

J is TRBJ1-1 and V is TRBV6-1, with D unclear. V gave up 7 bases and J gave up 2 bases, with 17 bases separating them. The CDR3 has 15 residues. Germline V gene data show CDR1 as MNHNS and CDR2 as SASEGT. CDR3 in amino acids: CASTTSSVPNTEAFF. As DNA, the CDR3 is TGTGCCAGCACAACCTCATCGGTCCCTAACACTGAAGCTTTCTTT.

This CDR3 is CASSQDSRGLAGPSKYEQYF. In DNA form, the CDR3 reads TGTGCCAGCAGCCAAGATAGTAGGGGACTAGCGGGACCTTCTAAGTACGAGCAGTACTTC. V usage is TRBV14 and J usage is TRBJ2-7, with 13 bases that match TRBD2. Trimming cost V 0 bases and J 4 bases; bases outside gene matches: 15. The germline gives CDR1 SGHDN, CDR2 FVKESK. The CDR3 consists of 20 residues.

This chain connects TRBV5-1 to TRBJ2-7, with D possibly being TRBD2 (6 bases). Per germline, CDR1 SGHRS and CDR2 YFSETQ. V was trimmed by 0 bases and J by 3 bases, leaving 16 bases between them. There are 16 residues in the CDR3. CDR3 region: CASSLAGVAEGYEQYF. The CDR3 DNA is TGCGCCAGCAGCTTGGCCGGGGTAGCGGAGGGCTACGAGCAGTACTTC.

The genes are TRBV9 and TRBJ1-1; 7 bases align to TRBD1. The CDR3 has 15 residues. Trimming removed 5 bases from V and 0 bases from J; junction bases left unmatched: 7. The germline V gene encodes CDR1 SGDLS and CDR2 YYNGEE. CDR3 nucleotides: TGTGCCAGCAGGGCGACAGGGCTAATGAACACTGAAGCTTTCTTT. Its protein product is CASRATGLMNTEAFF. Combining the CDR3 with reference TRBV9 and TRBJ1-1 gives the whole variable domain DSGVTQTPKHLITATGQRVTLRCSPRSGDLSVYWYQQSLDQGLQFLIQYYNGEERAKGNILERFSAQQFPDLHSELNLSSLELGDSALYFCASRATGLMNTEAFFGQGTRLTVV.

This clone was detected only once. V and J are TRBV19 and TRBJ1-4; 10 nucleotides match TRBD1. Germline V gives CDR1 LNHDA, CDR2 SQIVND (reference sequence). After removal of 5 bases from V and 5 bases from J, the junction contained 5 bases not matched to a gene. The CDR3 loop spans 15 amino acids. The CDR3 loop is CASSPLGQGNEKLFF. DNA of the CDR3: TGTGCCAGTAGTCCCTTGGGACAGGGGAATGAAAAACTGTTTTTT. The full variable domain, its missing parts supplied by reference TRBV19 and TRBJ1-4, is DGGITQSPKYLFRKEGQNVTLSCEQNLNHDAMYWYRQDPGQGLRLIYYSQIVNDFQKGDIAEGYSVSREKKESFPLTVTSAQKNPTAFYLCASSPLGQGNEKLFFGSGTQLSVL.

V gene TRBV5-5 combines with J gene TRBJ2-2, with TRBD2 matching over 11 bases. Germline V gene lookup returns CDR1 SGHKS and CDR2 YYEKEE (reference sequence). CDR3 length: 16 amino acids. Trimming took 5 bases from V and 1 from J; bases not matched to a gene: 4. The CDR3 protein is CASRGGLAENTGELFF. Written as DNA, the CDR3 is TGTGCCAGCAGGGGGGGACTAGCGGAGAACACCGGGGAGCTGTTTTTT.

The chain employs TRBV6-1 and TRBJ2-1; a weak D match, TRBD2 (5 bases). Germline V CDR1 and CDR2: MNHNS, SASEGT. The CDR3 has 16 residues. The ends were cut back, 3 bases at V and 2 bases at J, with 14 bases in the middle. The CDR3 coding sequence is TGTGCCAGCAGTGATCGGCCTAGCAGAGCCTACAATGAGCAGTTCTTC. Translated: CASSDRPSRAYNEQFF.

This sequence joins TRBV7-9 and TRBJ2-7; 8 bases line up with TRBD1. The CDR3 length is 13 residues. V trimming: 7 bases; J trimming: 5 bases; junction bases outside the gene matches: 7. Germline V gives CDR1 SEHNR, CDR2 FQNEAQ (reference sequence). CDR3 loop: CASTPGGRDEQYF. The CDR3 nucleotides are TGTGCCAGCACTCCAGGGGGCAGGGACGAGCAGTACTTC.

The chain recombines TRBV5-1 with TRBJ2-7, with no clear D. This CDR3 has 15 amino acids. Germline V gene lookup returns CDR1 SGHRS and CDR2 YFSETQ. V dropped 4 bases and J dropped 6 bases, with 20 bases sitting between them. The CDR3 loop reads CASSEFGGQISEQYF. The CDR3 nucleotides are TGCGCCAGCAGCGAATTTGGCGGCCAGATTAGCGAGCAGTACTTC. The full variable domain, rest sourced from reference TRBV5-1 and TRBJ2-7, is KAGVTQTPRYLIKTRGQQVTLSCSPISGHRSVSWYQQTPGQGLQFLFEYFSETQRNKGNFPGRFSGRQFSNSRSEMNVSTLELGDSALYLCASSEFGGQISEQYFGPGTRLTVT.

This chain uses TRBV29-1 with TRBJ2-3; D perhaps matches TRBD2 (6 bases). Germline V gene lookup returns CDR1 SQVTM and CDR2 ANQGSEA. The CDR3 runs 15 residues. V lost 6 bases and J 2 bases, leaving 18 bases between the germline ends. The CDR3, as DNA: TGCAGCGTCGCTATAGGGACTGGCTACACAGATACGCAGTATTTT. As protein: CSVAIGTGYTDTQYF.

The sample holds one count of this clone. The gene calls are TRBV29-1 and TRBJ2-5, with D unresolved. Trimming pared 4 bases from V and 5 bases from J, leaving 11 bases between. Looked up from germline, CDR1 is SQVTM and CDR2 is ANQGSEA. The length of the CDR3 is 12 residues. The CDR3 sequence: CSVVGAMETQYF. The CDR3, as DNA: TGCAGCGTTGTAGGAGCGATGGAGACCCAGTACTTC.

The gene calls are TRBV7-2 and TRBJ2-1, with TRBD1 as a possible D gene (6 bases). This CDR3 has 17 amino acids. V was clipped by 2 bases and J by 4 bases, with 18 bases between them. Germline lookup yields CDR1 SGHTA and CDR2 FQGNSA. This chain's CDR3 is CASSLTPGRGYYNEQFF. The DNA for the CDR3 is TGTGCCAGCAGCTTAACTCCGGGCAGGGGATATTACAATGAGCAGTTCTTC.

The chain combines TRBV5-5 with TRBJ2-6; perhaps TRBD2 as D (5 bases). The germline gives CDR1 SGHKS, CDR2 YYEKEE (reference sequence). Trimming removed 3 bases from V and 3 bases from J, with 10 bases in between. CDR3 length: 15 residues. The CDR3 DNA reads TGTGCCAGCAGCTCAAACGCGGGTGGGGCCAACGTCCTGACTTTC. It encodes CASSSNAGGANVLTF.

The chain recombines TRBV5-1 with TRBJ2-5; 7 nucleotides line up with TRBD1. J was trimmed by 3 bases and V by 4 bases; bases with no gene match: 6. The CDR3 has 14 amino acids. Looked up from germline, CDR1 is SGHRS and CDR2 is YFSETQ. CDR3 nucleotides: TGCGCCAGCAGCCTAGGGACAGCTAAAGAGACCCAGTACTTC. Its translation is CASSLGTAKETQYF.

CDR3 sequence (DNA): TGTGCCACCGATAACTCCCCGAGTTCCTACGAGCAGTACTTC. Residues: CATDNSPSSYEQYF. The genes are TRBV28 and TRBJ2-7, with D unresolved. The CDR3 covers 14 residues. CDR1 is MDHEN, CDR2 SYDVKM, per germline. The germline V and J ends were trimmed by 10 bases and 1 base, with 17 bases remaining between them.

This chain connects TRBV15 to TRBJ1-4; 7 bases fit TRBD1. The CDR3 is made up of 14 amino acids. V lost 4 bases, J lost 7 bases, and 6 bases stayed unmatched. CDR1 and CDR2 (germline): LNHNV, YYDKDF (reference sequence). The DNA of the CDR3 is TGTGCCACCAGCACCCGACAGGGTCGTGAAAAACTGTTTTTT. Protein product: CATSTRQGREKLFF.

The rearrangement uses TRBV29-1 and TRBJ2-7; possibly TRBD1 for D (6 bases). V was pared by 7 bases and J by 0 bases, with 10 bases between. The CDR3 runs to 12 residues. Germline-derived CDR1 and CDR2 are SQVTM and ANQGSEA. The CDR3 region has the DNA TGCAGCGCTATACAGGGCTCCTACGAGCAGTACTTC. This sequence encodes CSAIQGSYEQYF.

CDR3 residues: CASNLQGVHQPQHF. The CDR3 coding sequence is TGTGCCAGCAATCTACAGGGGGTCCATCAGCCCCAGCATTTT. V usage is TRBV6-1 and J usage is TRBJ1-5; TRBD1 matches 8 bases. Germline V gene lookup returns CDR1 MNHNS and CDR2 SASEGT. The CDR3 consists of 14 residues. The V gene end was trimmed by 7 bases and the J gene end by 5 bases; junction bases not matched to a gene: 7.

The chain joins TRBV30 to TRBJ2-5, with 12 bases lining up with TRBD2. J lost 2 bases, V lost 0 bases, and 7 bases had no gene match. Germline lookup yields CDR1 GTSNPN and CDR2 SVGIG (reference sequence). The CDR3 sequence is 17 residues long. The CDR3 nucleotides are TGTGCCTGGAGTGTGAGACTAGCGGGAGATGGGCAAGAGACCCAGTACTTC. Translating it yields CAWSVRLAGDGQETQYF.

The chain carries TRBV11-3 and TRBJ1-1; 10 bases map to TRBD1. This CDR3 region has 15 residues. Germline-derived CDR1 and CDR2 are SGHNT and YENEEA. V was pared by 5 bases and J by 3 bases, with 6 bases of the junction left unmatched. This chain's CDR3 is CASSLPDRGDTEAFF. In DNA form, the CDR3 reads TGTGCCAGCAGCCTACCGGACAGGGGGGACACTGAAGCTTTCTTT.

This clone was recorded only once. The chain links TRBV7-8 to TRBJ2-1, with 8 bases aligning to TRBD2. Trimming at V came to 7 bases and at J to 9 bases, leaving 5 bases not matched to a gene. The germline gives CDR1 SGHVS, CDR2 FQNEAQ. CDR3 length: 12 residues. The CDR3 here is CASKVGGGEQFF. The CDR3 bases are TGTGCCAGCAAGGTCGGGGGGGGTGAGCAGTTCTTC.

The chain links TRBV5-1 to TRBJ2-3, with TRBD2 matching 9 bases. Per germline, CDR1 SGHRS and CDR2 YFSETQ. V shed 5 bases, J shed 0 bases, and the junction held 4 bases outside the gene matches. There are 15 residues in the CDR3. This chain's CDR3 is CASRTSGVSTDTQYF. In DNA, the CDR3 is TGCGCCAGCAGGACTAGCGGAGTTAGCACAGATACGCAGTATTTT.

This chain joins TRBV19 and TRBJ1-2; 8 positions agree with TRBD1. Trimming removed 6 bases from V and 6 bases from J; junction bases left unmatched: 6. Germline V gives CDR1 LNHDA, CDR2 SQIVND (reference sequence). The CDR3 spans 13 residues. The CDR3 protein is CASRTGVIDGYTF. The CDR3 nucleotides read TGTGCCAGTAGGACAGGGGTTATCGATGGCTACACCTTC.

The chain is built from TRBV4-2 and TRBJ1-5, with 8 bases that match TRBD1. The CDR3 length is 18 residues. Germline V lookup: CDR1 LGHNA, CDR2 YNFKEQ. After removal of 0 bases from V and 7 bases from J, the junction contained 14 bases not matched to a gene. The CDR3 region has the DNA TGTGCCAGCAGCCAAGATCAGGTTTCGGCAGGGGGCGACCAGCCCCAGCATTTT. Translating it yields CASSQDQVSAGGDQPQHF.